Sequencing of this T cell receptor (beta chain) was carried out in a study of T cell changes during pregnancy in multiple sclerosis (dated by TCRdb to the late 2010s). Some background on the complete study: Changes in the T cell repertoire over the course of pregnancy were examined in this study in women with multiple sclerosis.

V was cut back by 4 bases and J by 8 bases, leaving a gap of 14 bases between them. The CDR3 covers 13 residues, taking in both the cysteine and the phenylalanine. Kept here is only the CDR3 DNA, which spans 39 bases and is read in frame from base 1. CDR1 MNHNY and CDR2 SVGAGI are derived from the germline V gene (reference sequence). This clone was observed a few times. It has no known antigen specificity. The input lacks base qualities; no much larger clone sits a single base away. Library generation was performed with the immunoSEQ multiplex PCR assay. What TCRdb holds here is the immuneACCESS table cut down to in-frame rearrangements. Part of the clones is not present; checked against another copy, under half of the missing clones reflect an unresolved V gene, and the others are unexplained. This sample is represented by around 70,000 clones; under 95% of them were singletons. Jointly, the top ten make up more than 0.75% of the sample.

The sequence was collected from a female donor with multiple sclerosis, enrolled in a pregnancy study. The sample in question was peripheral blood, obtained in the second trimester of pregnancy. The chain uses TRBV6-6 and TRBJ1-1, with TRBD1 perhaps the D gene, on 6 matching bases. The DNA is TGTGCCAGCAGTTCCAGGGGCAGATCGGAAGCTTTCTTT. It is translated as CASSSRGRSEAFF.